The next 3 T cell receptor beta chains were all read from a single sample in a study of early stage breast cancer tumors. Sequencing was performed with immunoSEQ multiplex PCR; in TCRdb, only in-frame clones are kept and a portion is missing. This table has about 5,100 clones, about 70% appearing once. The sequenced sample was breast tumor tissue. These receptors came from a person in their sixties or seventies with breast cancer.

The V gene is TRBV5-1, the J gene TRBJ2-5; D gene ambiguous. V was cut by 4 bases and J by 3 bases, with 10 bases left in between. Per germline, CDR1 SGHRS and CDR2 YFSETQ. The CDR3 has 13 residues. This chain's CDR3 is CASSVGPEETQYF. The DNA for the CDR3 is TGCGCCAGCAGCGTTGGCCCGGAAGAGACCCAGTACTTC. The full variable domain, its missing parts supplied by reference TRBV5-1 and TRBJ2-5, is KAGVTQTPRYLIKTRGQQVTLSCSPISGHRSVSWYQQTPGQGLQFLFEYFSETQRNKGNFPGRFSGRQFSNSRSEMNVSTLELGDSALYLCASSVGPEETQYFGPGTRLLVL.

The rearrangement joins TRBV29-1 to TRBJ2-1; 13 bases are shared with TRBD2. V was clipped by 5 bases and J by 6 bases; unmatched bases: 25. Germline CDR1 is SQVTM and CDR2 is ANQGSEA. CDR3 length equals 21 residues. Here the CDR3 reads CSVWGTSGINRSRNRRNEQFF. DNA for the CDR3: TGCAGCGTTTGGGGGACTAGCGGGATTAATCGGTCCCGTAACCGCCGCAATGAGCAGTTCTTC.

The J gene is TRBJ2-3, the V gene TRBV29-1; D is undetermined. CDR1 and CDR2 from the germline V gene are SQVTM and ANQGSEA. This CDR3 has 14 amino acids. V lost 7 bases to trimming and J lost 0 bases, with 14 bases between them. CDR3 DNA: TGCAGCGGCGAGCGCTTTCCTAGCACAGATACGCAGTATTTT. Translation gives CSGERFPSTDTQYF.